Reported below is one TCR beta chain. The antigen remains unidentified. The CDR3 has 15 residues. V dropped 1 base and J dropped 2; count of bases not matched to a gene: 4. CDR1 is SQVTM and CDR2 is ANQGSEA in the germline V gene. RNA was extracted with the RNeasy kit, and a quantity of about 0.5 to 1 ug was reverse transcribed using random hexamers. MiXCR was run by TCRdb on the immunoSEQ multiplex PCR reads, yielding one entry per CDR3 protein. The sample includes some 150,000 distinct CDR3 sequences, approximately 93% of them seen just once. Healthy donors matched for age and sex were used as controls. The sample originates from a study of CD8 T cells in Susac syndrome. Study-wide results and limits: TCR sequencing and HLA analysis covered a relatively small number of individuals.

The chain carries TRBV29-1 and TRBJ2-7; 11 positions match TRBD1. The TCR comes from a human donor in good health. The specimen sequenced was CD8+ T cells from PBMCs. CDR3: CSVEVRDRGAYEQYF. In nucleotides, the CDR3 is TGCAGCGTTGAAGTTCGGGACAGGGGGGCCTACGAGCAGTACTTC.